The 16 T cell receptor beta chains below were found in one sample sequenced in a study of T cells in Graves' hyperthyroidism and ophthalmopathy. The source material, RNA transcripts, was used to amplify TCR beta CDR3 regions. HTBI primers were the set used in a first-round RT-PCR of the TCR CDR3. TCRdb analysed the multiplex PCR reads with MiXCR anew, one entry per CDR3 protein. The sample lists roughly 580,000 distinct CDR3 sequences; about 43% were seen once. Material: peripheral blood or thyroid tissue (not recorded which). The receptors here all came from a woman aged 18-35 years with Graves' hyperthyroidism.

Remarks on this clonotype: One base away lies a much larger clone, so this may be a sequencing read error. The genes are TRBV10-3 and TRBJ2-5; D is perhaps TRBD2 (6 bases). This CDR3 is built from 16 residues. In germline, CDR1 is ENHRY, CDR2 SYGVKD. The CDR3 loop reads CVISEGYGSRQETQYF. The CDR3 DNA follows: TGTGTCATCAGTGAGGGGTACGGGAGTCGCCAAGAGACCCAGTACTTC.

This clonotype was detected only a few times. The chain carries TRBV2 and TRBJ1-1, with 12 nucleotides matching TRBD1. J gave up 1 base and V 5 bases, and 11 bases lay outside the gene matches. This CDR3 contains 18 residues. Germline CDR1 is SNHLY and CDR2 is FYNNEI. The DNA for the CDR3 is TGTGCCAGCAGTCCAGCCGGGACAGGGGGCACCACGAACACTGAAGCTTTCTTT. Translated, it gives CASSPAGTGGTTNTEAFF.

The rearrangement joins TRBV29-1 to TRBJ2-7; D gene uncertain. CDR3 length: 11 residues. V was cut by 7 bases and J by 6 bases, with 13 bases left in between. Germline V gene sequence: CDR1 SQVTM, CDR2 ANQGSEA. In DNA form, the CDR3 reads TGCAGCGGGTATGGGGTTAGCGAGCAGTACTTC. This encodes CSGYGVSEQYF.

A word on this clonotype: This CDR3 fails to terminate in the conserved phenylalanine or tryptophan, so it likely reflects a read error. Because the CDR3's place on the DNA is in doubt, the DNA is left out and the CDR3 is given as listed by TCRdb. The chain links TRBV29-1 to TRBJ1-4. Ends included, the CDR3 has 13 residues. The germline CDR1 and CDR2 sequences are SQVTM and ANQGSEA. The CDR3 spells CSAAEATNEKLRA.

The chain employs TRBV7-8 and TRBJ1-2; D is undetermined. The V gene's germline CDR1 is SGHVS and CDR2 FQNEAQ. This CDR3 spans 15 amino acids. The ends were cut back, 0 bases at V and 8 bases at J, with 16 bases in the middle. The CDR3 nucleotides read TGTGCCAGCAGCTTAGCCCCGGGGAGAGGTACCGGCTACACCTTC. Its protein is CASSLAPGRGTGYTF.

This clonotype was seen a few times. The chain carries TRBV7-3 and TRBJ2-5; the D gene is possibly TRBD2 (6 bases). Trimming left V 8 bases short and J 6 bases short, with 13 bases between. Germline lookup yields CDR1 SGHTA and CDR2 FQGTGA. CDR3 length: 12 residues. CDR3 DNA sequence: TGTGCCAGCTCGGGAGACGTGAAGACCCAGTACTTC. It codes for CASSGDVKTQYF.

This clonotype was observed a handful of times. This chain connects TRBV10-3 to TRBJ2-5, with 8 bases fitting TRBD1. J lost 5 bases, V lost 10 bases, and 9 bases had no gene match. The germline gives CDR1 ENHRY, CDR2 SYGVKD. The CDR3 consists of 13 residues. The CDR3 here is CASSAGGWETQYF. The CDR3 DNA follows: TGTGCCAGCAGCGCAGGGGGCTGGGAGACCCAGTACTTC.

The chain joins TRBV7-6 to TRBJ2-7, with D maybe TRBD2 (6 bases). Germline CDR1 reads SGHVS; CDR2 reads FNYEAQ. V shed 1 base and J shed 4 bases, with 11 bases lying between them. The length of the CDR3 is 14 residues. CDR3 sequence reads: CASSLGGGVYEQYF. In DNA form, the CDR3 reads TGTGCCAGCAGCTTAGGCGGCGGGGTTTACGAGCAGTACTTC.

A note on this clonotype: One end of the junction is discordant with germline, which a read error may explain. The chain uses TRBV19 and TRBJ2-7; a possible D gene is TRBD2 (6 bases). Germline V gene data show CDR1 as LNHDA and CDR2 as SQIVND (reference sequence). CDR3 length: 13 residues. The CDR3 loop reads CASSNGQDYEQYF. In DNA, the CDR3 is TGTGCCAGTAGTAACGGGCAGGACTACGAGCAGTATTTC.

V usage is TRBV20-1 and J usage is TRBJ1-4; D might be TRBD1 (5 bases). The CDR3 is 14 residues long. V dropped 3 bases and J dropped 7 bases, with 15 bases sitting between them. The germline CDR1 and CDR2 sequences are DFQATT and SNEGSKA (reference sequence). The CDR3 region is CSARRAGRVEKLFF. CDR3 coding DNA: TGCAGTGCTAGGCGGGCAGGGAGGGTTGAAAAACTGTTTTTT.

This clonotype appeared a few times. The rearrangement uses TRBV11-2 and TRBJ1-6; D not resolved. From germline, CDR1 is SGHAT and CDR2 FQNNGV. This CDR3 is built from 12 residues. The ends were cut back, 2 bases at V and 11 bases at J, with 7 bases in the middle. The CDR3 coding sequence is TGTGCCAGCAGCTTAAAGCTAACACCCCTCCACTTT. Its protein product is CASSLKLTPLHF.

This sequence joins TRBV2 and TRBJ2-5; TRBD2 agrees at 12 bases. Trimming cost V 11 bases and J 1 base; bases outside gene matches: 5. The CDR3 has 14 amino acids. Germline values: CDR1 SNHLY, CDR2 FYNNEI. The CDR3 loop is CASRTSGIQETQYF. The CDR3 DNA sequence: TGTGCCTCTCGGACTAGCGGGATCCAAGAGACCCAGTACTTC.

This clonotype was seen only a few times. The chain recombines TRBV7-9 with TRBJ2-7, with 8 positions matching TRBD1. The V gene end was trimmed by 8 bases and the J gene end by 5 bases; junction bases not matched to a gene: 8. The CDR3 extends over 13 amino acids. Germline V gives CDR1 SEHNR, CDR2 FQNEAQ (reference sequence). The DNA for the CDR3 is TGTGCCAGCTCACGCTCAGGGGGCGACGAGCAGTACTTC. It codes for CASSRSGGDEQYF.

This clonotype was counted many times. CDR3 bases: TGTGCCAGCACGAGGGACAGTGCCTCACCCCTCCACTTT. This codes for CASTRDSASPLHF. The chain is built from TRBV2 and TRBJ1-6; the match to TRBD1 covers 7 bases. The CDR3 has 13 amino acids. Germline V lookup: CDR1 SNHLY, CDR2 FYNNEI. Trimming cost V 7 bases and J 10 bases; bases outside gene matches: 7. Variable domain in full (rest from reference TRBV2 and TRBJ1-6): EPEVTQTPSHQVTQMGQEVILRCVPISNHLYFYWYRQILGQKVEFLVSFYNNEISEKSEIFDDQFSVERPDGSNFTLKIRSTKLEDSAMYFCASTRDSASPLHFGNGTRLTVT.

The CDR3, as DNA: TGCAGTGCTAGAGGCAGGGGCCGGGAGGAGACCCAGTACTTC. Translated: CSARGRGREETQYF. The V call is TRBV20-1, the J call TRBJ2-5; D may correspond to TRBD1 or TRBD2 (6 bases each). The CDR3 is made up of 14 amino acids. V gave up 1 base and J gave up 5 bases, with 14 bases separating them. CDR1 and CDR2 from the germline V gene are DFQATT and SNEGSKA (reference sequence).

CDR3 bases: TGTGCCAGCAAACATCAGGGAGCTAACTATGGCTACACCTTC. Translating gives CASKHQGANYGYTF. This chain connects TRBV2 to TRBJ1-2, with D perhaps matching TRBD1 (5 bases). Germline values: CDR1 SNHLY, CDR2 FYNNEI. The CDR3 is made up of 14 amino acids. The V gene lost 7 bases and the J gene lost 0 bases, with 12 bases spanning the gap.